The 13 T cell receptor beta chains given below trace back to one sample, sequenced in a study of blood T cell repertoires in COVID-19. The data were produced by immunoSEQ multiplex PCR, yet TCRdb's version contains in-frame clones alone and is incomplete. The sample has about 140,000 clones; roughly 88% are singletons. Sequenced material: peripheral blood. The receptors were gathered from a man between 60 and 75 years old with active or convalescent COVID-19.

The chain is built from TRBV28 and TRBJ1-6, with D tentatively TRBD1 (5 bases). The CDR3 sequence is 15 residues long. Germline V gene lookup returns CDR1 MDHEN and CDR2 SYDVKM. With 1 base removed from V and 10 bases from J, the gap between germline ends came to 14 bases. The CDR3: CASSLYGQGQSPLHF. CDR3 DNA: TGTGCCAGCAGTTTATATGGTCAGGGTCAATCACCCCTCCACTTT.

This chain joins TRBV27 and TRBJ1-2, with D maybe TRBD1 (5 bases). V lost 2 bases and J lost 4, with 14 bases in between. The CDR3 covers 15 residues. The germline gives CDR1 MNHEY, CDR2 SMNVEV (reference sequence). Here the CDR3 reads CASSLRGRSSYGYTF. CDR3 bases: TGTGCCAGCAGTTTACGGGGGAGGTCATCCTATGGCTACACCTTC.

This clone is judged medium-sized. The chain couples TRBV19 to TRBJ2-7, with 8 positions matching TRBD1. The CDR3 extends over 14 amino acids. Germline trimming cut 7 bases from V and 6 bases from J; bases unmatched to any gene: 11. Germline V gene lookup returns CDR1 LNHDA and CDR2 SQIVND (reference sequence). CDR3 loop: CASTTGQGIGEQYF. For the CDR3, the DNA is TGTGCCAGTACCACTGGACAGGGAATCGGCGAGCAGTACTTC.

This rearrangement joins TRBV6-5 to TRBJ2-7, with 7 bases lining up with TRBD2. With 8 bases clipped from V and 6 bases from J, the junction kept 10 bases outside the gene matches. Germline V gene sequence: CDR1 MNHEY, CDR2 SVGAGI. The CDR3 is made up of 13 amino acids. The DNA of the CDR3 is TGTGCCAGCTCAGGCGGGAGATGGGTCGAGCAGTACTTC. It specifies CASSGGRWVEQYF.

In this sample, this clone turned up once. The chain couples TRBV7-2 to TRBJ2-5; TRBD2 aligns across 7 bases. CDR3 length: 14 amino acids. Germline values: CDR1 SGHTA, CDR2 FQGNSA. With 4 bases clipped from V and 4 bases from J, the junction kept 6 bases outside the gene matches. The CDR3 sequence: CASSSTTGGETQYF. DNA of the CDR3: TGTGCCAGCAGCTCCACCACGGGGGGAGAGACCCAGTACTTC.

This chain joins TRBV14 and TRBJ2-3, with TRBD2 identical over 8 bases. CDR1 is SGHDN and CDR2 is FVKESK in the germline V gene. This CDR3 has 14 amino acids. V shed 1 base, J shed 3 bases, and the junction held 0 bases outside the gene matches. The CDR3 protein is CASSQGLATDTQYF. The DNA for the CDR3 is TGTGCCAGCAGCCAAGGACTAGCGACAGATACGCAGTATTTT.

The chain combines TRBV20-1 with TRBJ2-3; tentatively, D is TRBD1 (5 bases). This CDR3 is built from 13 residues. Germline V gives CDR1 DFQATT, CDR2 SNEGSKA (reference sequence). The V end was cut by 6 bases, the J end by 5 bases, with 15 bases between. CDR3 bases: TGCAGTGCCAGTCCCAGGGCGAAAGATACGCAGTATTTT. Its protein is CSASPRAKDTQYF.

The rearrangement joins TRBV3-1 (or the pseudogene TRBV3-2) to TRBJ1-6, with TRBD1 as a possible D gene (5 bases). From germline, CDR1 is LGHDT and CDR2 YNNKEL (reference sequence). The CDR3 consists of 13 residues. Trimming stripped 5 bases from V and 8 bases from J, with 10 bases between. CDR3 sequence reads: CASSLGADSPLHF. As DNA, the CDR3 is TGTGCCAGCAGCTTAGGGGCAGATTCACCCCTCCACTTT.

CDR3 bases: TGCGCCAGCAGCCCGGGACTAGCGGGAGACTACTCCTACGAGCAGTACTTC. Its protein is CASSPGLAGDYSYEQYF. The V gene is TRBV5-1, the J gene TRBJ2-7; 14 positions match TRBD2. Germline CDR1 reads SGHRS; CDR2 reads YFSETQ. CDR3 length: 17 residues. The junction had 6 bases not matched to a gene; V was cut back by 4 bases and J by 0 bases. Combining the CDR3 with reference TRBV5-1 and TRBJ2-7 gives the whole variable domain KAGVTQTPRYLIKTRGQQVTLSCSPISGHRSVSWYQQTPGQGLQFLFEYFSETQRNKGNFPGRFSGRQFSNSRSEMNVSTLELGDSALYLCASSPGLAGDYSYEQYFGPGTRLTVT.

The CDR3 loop reads CASRAAGGSMGEQYF. The CDR3 nucleotides are TGTGCCAGCAGAGCCGCAGGGGGCTCCATGGGAGAGCAGTACTTC. This sequence joins TRBV6-5 and TRBJ2-7, with 8 bases that match TRBD1. Trimming took 6 bases from V and 7 from J; bases not matched to a gene: 14. The CDR3 is 15 amino acids. CDR1 is MNHEY, CDR2 SVGAGI, per germline.

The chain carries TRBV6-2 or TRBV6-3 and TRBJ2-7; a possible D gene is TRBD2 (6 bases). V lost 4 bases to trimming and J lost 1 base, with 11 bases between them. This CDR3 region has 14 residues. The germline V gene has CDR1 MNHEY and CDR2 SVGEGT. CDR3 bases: TGTGCCAGCAGTTTTGATAGCGGTTCCTACGAGCAGTACTTC. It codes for CASSFDSGSYEQYF.

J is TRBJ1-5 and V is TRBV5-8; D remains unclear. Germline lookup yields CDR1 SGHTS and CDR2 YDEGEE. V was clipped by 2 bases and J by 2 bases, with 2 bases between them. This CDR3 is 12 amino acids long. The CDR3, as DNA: TGTGCCAGCAGCTTCGGCAATCAGCCCCAGCATTTT. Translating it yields CASSFGNQPQHF.

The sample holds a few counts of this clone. DNA for the CDR3: TGTGCCAGCAGCCCGGACAGGCACAATCAGCCCCAGCATTTT. It encodes CASSPDRHNQPQHF. The V call is TRBV7-2, the J call TRBJ1-5; 7 nucleotides agree with TRBD1. The CDR3 contains 14 residues. Germline V lookup: CDR1 SGHTA, CDR2 FQGNSA. J lost 3 bases, V lost 5 bases, and 4 bases had no gene match.